This is a list of T cell receptor beta chains from one sample in a study of blood T cell repertoires in COVID-19. Method: immunoSEQ multiplex PCR; TCRdb's copy keeps in-frame clones and lacks some. The data contain about 180,000 clones, approximately 79% of them singletons. Sequenced: peripheral blood. Source of these receptors: a woman between 70 and 85 years old with acute or convalescent COVID-19. CDR3s include the opening cysteine and the closing phenylalanine or tryptophan. The order of the fields is J gene, V gene, clone size, D gene, CDR3 DNA, CDR3 protein. D genes are given only for firm matches. Size values are once, few and many counts, or a class for expanded clones, and some rows have none.

J gene: TRBJ2-5
V gene: TRBV5-4
clone size: .
D gene: .
CDR3 DNA: TGTGCCAGCAGCTCCCTGAGGTCGGAGGGCGGAGAGACCCAGTACTTC
CDR3 protein: CASSSLRSEGGETQYF

J gene: TRBJ2-7
V gene: TRBV1
clone size: .
D gene: .
CDR3 DNA: TGCACCAGCAGCCATGGGTGGAGCGGGAGTTCCGGCGAGCAGTACTTC
CDR3 protein: CTSSHGWSGSSGEQYF

J gene: TRBJ1-6
V gene: TRBV6-2/TRBV6-3
clone size: .
D gene: TRBD1
CDR3 DNA: TGTGCCAGCAGCACCGGGACAGATAATTCACCCCTCCACTTT
CDR3 protein: CASSTGTDNSPLHF

J gene: TRBJ1-1
V gene: TRBV11-3
clone size: .
D gene: .
CDR3 DNA: TGTGCCAGCAGCTTGCGCGGGGGCACTGAAGCTTTCTTT
CDR3 protein: CASSLRGGTEAFF

J gene: TRBJ1-2
V gene: TRBV12-3/TRBV12-4
clone size: .
D gene: .
CDR3 DNA: TGTGCCAGCAGCGCCCGGGAGTTTGGCTACACCTTC
CDR3 protein: CASSAREFGYTF

J gene: TRBJ2-1
V gene: TRBV6-6
clone size: many
D gene: TRBD2
CDR3 DNA: TGTGCCAGCCGGACTAGCGGGAGGGACTCCTACAATGAGCAGTTCTTC
CDR3 protein: CASRTSGRDSYNEQFF

J gene: TRBJ1-4
V gene: TRBV29-1
clone size: .
D gene: .
CDR3 DNA: TGCAGCGTTGCTGTACAGCCAAATGAAAAACTGTTTTTT
CDR3 protein: CSVAVQPNEKLFF

J gene: TRBJ1-3
V gene: TRBV4-1
clone size: once
D gene: .
CDR3 DNA: TGCGCCAGCAGCCGAACAGGGAACACCATATATTTT
CDR3 protein: CASSRTGNTIYF

J gene: TRBJ1-1
V gene: TRBV10-3
clone size: .
D gene: .
CDR3 DNA: TGTGCCATGGACAGTCAAGCTGAAGCTTTCTTT
CDR3 protein: CAMDSQAEAFF

J gene: TRBJ1-2
V gene: TRBV18
clone size: .
D gene: .
CDR3 DNA: TGTGCCAGCTCACCACCCCTAGAGGCGGATGGCTACACCTTC
CDR3 protein: CASSPPLEADGYTF

J gene: TRBJ2-2
V gene: TRBV2
clone size: .
D gene: TRBD1
CDR3 DNA: TGTGCCAGCAACCTCGACAGGGTAGGAATCACCGGGGAGCTGTTTTTT
CDR3 protein: CASNLDRVGITGELFF

J gene: TRBJ2-3
V gene: TRBV5-1
clone size: .
D gene: .
CDR3 DNA: TGCGCCAGCAGCCCAGGGTCGGCGGGAAGCACAGATACGCAGTATTTT
CDR3 protein: CASSPGSAGSTDTQYF

J gene: TRBJ1-2
V gene: TRBV19
clone size: .
D gene: .
CDR3 DNA: TGTGCCAGTAGTACTGATGGACTGAATGGCTACACCTTC
CDR3 protein: CASSTDGLNGYTF

J gene: TRBJ2-1
V gene: TRBV27
clone size: once
D gene: TRBD1
CDR3 DNA: TGTGCCAGCAGTTGGGACAGGTCAAATGAGCAGTTCTTC
CDR3 protein: CASSWDRSNEQFF

J gene: TRBJ1-1
V gene: TRBV24-1
clone size: .
D gene: TRBD1
CDR3 DNA: TGTGCCACTGTGGGACAGGGCGGGACTGAAGCTTTCTTT
CDR3 protein: CATVGQGGTEAFF

J gene: TRBJ2-2
V gene: TRBV27
clone size: .
D gene: TRBD1
CDR3 DNA: TGTGCCAGCAGTTTTGGACAGGGCGGTACCGGGGAGCTGTTTTTT
CDR3 protein: CASSFGQGGTGELFF

J gene: TRBJ2-2
V gene: TRBV5-1
clone size: .
D gene: .
CDR3 DNA: TGCGCCAGCAGCTTGGGTAACCGAGACACCGGGGAGCTGTTTTTT
CDR3 protein: CASSLGNRDTGELFF

J gene: TRBJ1-4
V gene: TRBV4-2
clone size: .
D gene: TRBD1
CDR3 DNA: TGTGCCAGCAGCCAAGAGGGACAGTATAATGAAAAACTGTTTTTT
CDR3 protein: CASSQEGQYNEKLFF

J gene: TRBJ2-5
V gene: TRBV5-1
clone size: .
D gene: .
CDR3 DNA: TGCGCCAGCAGCCTGACGCTGCGGGAAGGAGAGACCCAGTACTTC
CDR3 protein: CASSLTLREGETQYF

J gene: TRBJ1-5
V gene: TRBV11-1
clone size: .
D gene: TRBD1
CDR3 DNA: TGTGCCAGCAGCCAGGACAGGGGGCCGGGGCAGCCCCAGCATTTT
CDR3 protein: CASSQDRGPGQPQHF

J gene: TRBJ2-5
V gene: TRBV19
clone size: .
D gene: .
CDR3 DNA: TGTGCCAGTAGTATAGTTGGCAGCCAAGAGACCCAGTACTTC
CDR3 protein: CASSIVGSQETQYF

J gene: TRBJ1-3
V gene: TRBV12-3/TRBV12-4
clone size: .
D gene: .
CDR3 DNA: TGTGCCAGCAGACTTAGCTCTGGAAACACCATATATTTT
CDR3 protein: CASRLSSGNTIYF

J gene: TRBJ1-1
V gene: TRBV7-2
clone size: .
D gene: .
CDR3 DNA: TGTGCCAGCAGCACCCGACCGGGACAAAGTACTGAAGCTTTCTTT
CDR3 protein: CASSTRPGQSTEAFF

J gene: TRBJ1-3
V gene: TRBV20-1
clone size: .
D gene: .
CDR3 DNA: TGCAGTTCTCGCTCTGGAAACACCATATATTTT
CDR3 protein: CSSRSGNTIYF

J gene: TRBJ2-7
V gene: TRBV4-1
clone size: .
D gene: .
CDR3 DNA: .
CDR3 protein: CASSQVWRGSYEQYF

J gene: TRBJ2-7
V gene: TRBV6-5
clone size: .
D gene: .
CDR3 DNA: TGTGCCAGCAGGTCCCAGGGTTCCTACGAGCAGTACTTC
CDR3 protein: CASRSQGSYEQYF

J gene: TRBJ1-2
V gene: TRBV30
clone size: .
D gene: TRBD1
CDR3 DNA: TGTGCCTGGACCAGACAGGGGCGAACGTATGGCTACACCTTC
CDR3 protein: CAWTRQGRTYGYTF

J gene: TRBJ2-3
V gene: TRBV3-1/TRBV3-2
clone size: .
D gene: .
CDR3 DNA: TGTGCCAGCAGCGAGACAGGCTGGGGCACAGATACGCAGTATTTT
CDR3 protein: CASSETGWGTDTQYF